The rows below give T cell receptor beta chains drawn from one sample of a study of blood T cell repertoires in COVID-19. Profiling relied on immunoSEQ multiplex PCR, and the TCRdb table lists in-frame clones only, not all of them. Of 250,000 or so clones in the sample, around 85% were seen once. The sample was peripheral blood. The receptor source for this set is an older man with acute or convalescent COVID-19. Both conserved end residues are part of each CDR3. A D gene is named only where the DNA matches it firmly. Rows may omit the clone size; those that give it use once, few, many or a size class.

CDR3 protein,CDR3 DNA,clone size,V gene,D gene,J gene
CASSTQGAWGNEQYF,TGTGCCAGCAGTACACAGGGGGCCTGGGGGAACGAGCAGTACTTC,-,TRBV6-5,TRBD1,TRBJ2-7
CASSSNRGRRTNTQYF,TGCGCCAGCAGCAGTAACAGGGGGCGTCGAACCAATACGCAGTATTTT,once,TRBV5-1,TRBD1,TRBJ2-3
CSASDSGTGSYGYTF,TGCAGTGCTAGTGACTCCGGGACAGGGAGTTATGGCTACACCTTC,-,TRBV20-1,TRBD1,TRBJ1-2
CASSLRSGTVIYGYTF,TGTGCCAGCAGCTTAAGGTCCGGGACAGTCATCTATGGCTACACCTTC,-,TRBV7-2,TRBD1,TRBJ1-2
CASTRDRANTGELFF,TGTGCCAGCACCCGGGACAGGGCGAACACCGGGGAGCTGTTTTTT,few,TRBV11-3,TRBD1,TRBJ2-2
CASSPANRVRLMNTEAFF,TGTGCCAGTAGTCCAGCCAACAGGGTTCGATTAATGAACACTGAAGCTTTCTTT,few,TRBV19,-,TRBJ1-1
CASSKGQKFYEQYF,TGTGCCAGTAGTAAGGGACAGAAATTCTACGAGCAGTACTTC,-,TRBV19,TRBD1,TRBJ2-7
CASSQVGQGGSPLHF,TGTGCCAGCAGCCAAGTGGGACAGGGTGGCTCACCCCTCCACTTT,-,TRBV3-1/TRBV3-2,TRBD1,TRBJ1-6
CASSSHPDRPQLSGNTIYF,TGCGCCAGCAGCTCTCACCCCGACAGGCCCCAGCTCTCTGGAAACACCATATATTTT,once,TRBV5-1,-,TRBJ1-3
CASSSHRGTEAFF,TGTGCCAGCAGCTCTCATCGGGGCACTGAAGCTTTCTTT,-,TRBV9,-,TRBJ1-1
CASSTGTGTHEQYF,TGTGCCAGTAGTACCGGGACAGGGACACACGAGCAGTACTTC,few,TRBV19,TRBD1,TRBJ2-7
CASSSRLGQGEKLFF,TGTGCCAGCAGCTCCCGTTTGGGGCAGGGTGAAAAACTGTTTTTT,-,TRBV11-2,-,TRBJ1-4
CASSARQGPIGYGYTF,TGCGCCAGCAGCGCAAGACAGGGGCCCATAGGATATGGCTACACCTTC,-,TRBV5-1,TRBD1,TRBJ1-2
CASSERGREKLFF,TGTGCCAGCAGTGAAAGAGGGCGAGAAAAACTGTTTTTT,-,TRBV2,-,TRBJ1-4
CASSTRQGGAIYGYTF,TGTGCCAGTAGTACCCGACAGGGGGGCGCCATCTATGGCTACACCTTC,-,TRBV19,TRBD1,TRBJ1-2
CASSERDRVVEKLFF,TGCGCCAGCAGTGAGAGGGACAGGGTGGTTGAAAAACTGTTTTTT,-,TRBV10-1,TRBD1,TRBJ1-4
CASSLGGGDPSKLFF,TGCGCCAGCAGCCTGGGTGGGGGGGACCCTTCGAAACTGTTTTTT,-,TRBV5-1,-,TRBJ1-4